The next 30 T cell receptor beta chains were all read from a single sample in a study of blood T cell repertoires in COVID-19 (dated by TCRdb to 2018 to 2021). The protocol used for the library was the immunoSEQ multiplex PCR assay. What TCRdb holds here is the immuneACCESS table cut down to in-frame rearrangements. Part of the clones is not present; checked against another copy, under half of the missing clones reflect an unresolved V gene, and the others are unexplained. In this sample the table shows around 260,000 clones, approximately 86% of which occur a single time. Of the sample, around 3.6% is held by the ten largest clones. Sample: peripheral blood. Source of these receptors: a man aged 18 to 30 with active or convalescent COVID-19.

V gene TRBV4-1 combines with J gene TRBJ2-2; 7 bases are shared with TRBD2. The V segment lost 6 bases and the J segment 3 bases; nucleotides outside the gene matches: 10. The CDR3 extends over 16 amino acids. Germline CDR1 and CDR2: MGHRA and YSYEKL. The CDR3 DNA is TGCGCCAGCAGAGACCCGGTGGGAGGGTACACCGGGGAGCTGTTTTTT. This codes for CASRDPVGGYTGELFF.

V is TRBV7-6 and J is TRBJ2-1, with TRBD2 matching over 15 bases. The V segment lost 5 bases and the J segment 8 bases; nucleotides outside the gene matches: 7. This CDR3 comprises 16 residues. CDR1 is SGHVS and CDR2 is FNYEAQ in the germline V gene. CDR3 amino acids: CASSPGLAGGPDEQFF. CDR3 nucleotide sequence: TGTGCCAGCAGCCCAGGACTAGCGGGGGGGCCTGATGAGCAGTTCTTC.

A single count supports this clone. V and J are TRBV9 and TRBJ1-2, with 9 nucleotides matching TRBD1. V lost 3 bases and J lost 6; bases outside the gene matches: 9. The CDR3 has 15 residues. From germline, CDR1 is SGDLS and CDR2 YYNGEE. The CDR3 here is CASSGLTGGIDGYTF. DNA of the CDR3: TGTGCCAGCAGCGGACTGACAGGGGGTATTGATGGCTACACCTTC.

The chain uses TRBV18 and TRBJ1-1, with D unclear. V lost 5 bases, J lost 5 bases, and 12 bases lay in between. This CDR3 contains 13 residues. Looked up from germline, CDR1 is KGHSH and CDR2 is LQKENI. As DNA, the CDR3 is TGTGCCAGCTCAAAGGCTTCGGAGACTGAAGCTTTCTTT. The encoded protein is CASSKASETEAFF.

The V gene is TRBV21-1, the J gene TRBJ2-5; the table's D call, TRBD2, has no DNA check behind it. TRBV21-1 is annotated as a pseudogene. The CDR3 is 19 residues long. The CDR3 loop is CASSKKQRTSGRRGETQYF. CDR3 bases: TGTGCCAGCAGCAAAAAGCAGAGGACTAGCGGGAGAAGGGGAGAGACCCAGTACTTC.

The V and J genes are TRBV28 and TRBJ1-1, with D possibly TRBD1 on 5 matching bases. The CDR3 is 18 residues long. The germline gives CDR1 MDHEN, CDR2 SYDVKM. V was clipped by 2 bases and J by 8 bases, with 27 bases between them. Here the CDR3 DNA reads TGTGCCAGCAGTTTAATTGAGGGACTAACAATAACGAGCGGAGAAGCTTTCTTT. Translating it yields CASSLIEGLTITSGEAFF.

The chain uses TRBV4-3 and TRBJ1-4; TRBD1 is a possible D gene (6 bases). The germline V gene encodes CDR1 LGHNA and CDR2 YSLEER. The ends were cut back, 0 bases at V and 3 bases at J, with 11 bases in the middle. CDR3 length: 16 amino acids. CDR3 protein: CASSQEIRGSNEKLFF. In DNA form, the CDR3 reads TGCGCCAGCAGCCAAGAAATCAGGGGCTCTAATGAAAAACTGTTTTTT.

This chain connects TRBV21-1 to TRBJ1-6; the DNA was not used to check the table's D call, TRBD1. TRBV21-1 represents a pseudogene. The CDR3 loop spans 11 amino acids. The CDR3, as DNA: TGTGCCACCATTCAGGGGTCACCCCTCCACTTT. Translation gives CATIQGSPLHF.

V gene TRBV5-1 combines with J gene TRBJ1-2, with D perhaps matching TRBD1 (6 bases). The germline V and J ends were trimmed by 0 bases and 6 bases, with 18 bases remaining between them. This CDR3 has 16 residues. Germline V lookup: CDR1 SGHRS, CDR2 YFSETQ. CDR3 amino acids: CASSLARSGAIDGYTF. The DNA for the CDR3 is TGCGCCAGCAGCTTGGCCAGGTCAGGGGCGATCGATGGCTACACCTTC.

The gene calls are TRBV25-1 and TRBJ1-2, with D maybe TRBD1 (5 bases). Germline V CDR1 and CDR2: MGHDK, SYGVNS. V lost 4 bases, J lost 3 bases, and 12 bases lay in between. CDR3 length: 14 residues. The CDR3 DNA sequence: TGTGCCAGCAGTGCAGGGAATCTCCACTATGGCTACACCTTC. Translating it yields CASSAGNLHYGYTF.

V and J are TRBV7-2 and TRBJ2-3; TRBD2 aligns across 14 bases. CDR3 length: 17 amino acids. CDR1 SGHTA and CDR2 FQGNSA come from the germline V gene. The J segment lost 3 bases and the V segment lost 2 bases, leaving 4 bases of the junction unmatched. The CDR3 DNA is TGTGCCAGCAGCTTAACAGGACTAGCGGGGGGTACAGATACGCAGTATTTT. Translating it yields CASSLTGLAGGTDTQYF.

The genes are TRBV4-1 and TRBJ2-4; unclear D gene. V dropped 0 bases and J dropped 0 bases, with 24 bases sitting between them. This CDR3 has 21 residues. CDR1 and CDR2 from the germline V gene are MGHRA and YSYEKL. This CDR3 is CASSQDLFPTGGTLAKNIQYF. The CDR3 DNA reads TGCGCCAGCAGCCAAGATCTTTTCCCGACGGGTGGCACACTAGCCAAAAACATTCAGTACTTC.

The rearrangement uses TRBV4-1 and TRBJ1-2; no clear D. Germline V gene sequence: CDR1 MGHRA, CDR2 YSYEKL. The CDR3 has 15 residues. Between the trimmed V and J ends, which lost 1 base and 7 bases, there was a span of 16 bases. CDR3 residues: CASSQVLSPRSGYTF. As DNA, the CDR3 is TGCGCCAGCAGCCAAGTGCTAAGTCCGAGGAGTGGCTACACCTTC.

The rearrangement links TRBV15 to TRBJ2-7, with TRBD2 as a possible D gene (5 bases). The germline V gene has CDR1 LNHNV and CDR2 YYDKDF (reference sequence). The V and J ends lost 6 bases and 6 bases respectively, with 15 bases between them. The CDR3 has 13 amino acids. For the CDR3, the DNA is TGTGCCACCAGTCGGATCGGGGAGTCCGAGCAGTACTTC. Translation gives CATSRIGESEQYF.

V usage is TRBV11-3 and J usage is TRBJ2-5; D might be TRBD1 (5 bases). V was trimmed by 2 bases and J by 3 bases, leaving 7 bases between them. Germline-derived CDR1 and CDR2 are SGHNT and YENEEA. This CDR3 comprises 13 residues. The CDR3 DNA reads as TGTGCCAGCAGCTTACCAGGGAAAGAGACCCAGTACTTC. Residues: CASSLPGKETQYF. The full variable domain, in which reference TRBV11-3 and TRBJ2-5 provide the parts outside the CDR3, is EAGVVQSPRYKIIEKKQPVAFWCNPISGHNTLYWYLQNLGQGPELLIRYENEEAVDDSQLPKDRFSAERLKGVDSTLKIQPAELGDSAVYLCASSLPGKETQYFGPGTRLLVL.

V gene TRBV2 combines with J gene TRBJ1-6, with D maybe TRBD1 (5 bases). The CDR3 length is 15 residues. Germline assignment: CDR1 SNHLY and CDR2 FYNNEI. Deletions cut 3 bases from V and 10 bases from J, with 16 bases between. The CDR3 sequence is CASSDYGEGRSPLHF. CDR3 in DNA: TGTGCCAGCAGTGACTATGGGGAGGGACGGTCACCCCTCCACTTT.

The CDR3 reads CASSQEVTGGLNTEAFF. In nucleotides, the CDR3 is TGTGCCAGCAGCCAAGAAGTGACAGGGGGGCTGAACACTGAAGCTTTCTTT. This chain joins TRBV4-2 and TRBJ1-1; 9 positions agree with TRBD1. Germline V gene sequence: CDR1 LGHNA, CDR2 YNFKEQ. The trim removed 0 bases at V and 0 bases at J, leaving 5 bases unmatched. The CDR3 contains 17 residues.

The V gene is TRBV5-4, the J gene TRBJ2-7, with D possibly matching TRBD2 (6 bases). The CDR3 covers 13 residues. V dropped 6 bases and J dropped 5 bases, with 15 bases sitting between them. CDR1 SGHNT and CDR2 YYREEE come from the germline V gene (reference sequence). CDR3 protein: CASKNGEVHEQYF. The CDR3 DNA reads as TGTGCCAGCAAAAACGGGGAGGTCCACGAGCAGTACTTC.

The chain carries TRBV11-1 and TRBJ2-7; possibly TRBD2 for D (5 bases). CDR3 size: 14 residues. In germline, CDR1 is SGHAT, CDR2 FQDESV (reference sequence). Trimming removed 3 bases at V and 3 bases at J, with 12 bases between. The CDR3, as DNA: TGTGCCAGCAGCTTGGGCCAAGAGGGCTACGAGCAGTACTTC. It is translated as CASSLGQEGYEQYF. Drawing the rest from reference TRBV11-1 and TRBJ2-7, the complete variable domain is EAEVAQSPRYKITEKSQAVAFWCDPISGHATLYWYRQILGQGPELLVQFQDESVVDDSQLPKDRFSAERLKGVDSTLKIQPAELGDSAMYLCASSLGQEGYEQYFGPGTRLTVT.

This sequence joins TRBV24-1 and TRBJ2-3; 7 positions agree with TRBD2. The CDR3 covers 18 residues. In germline, CDR1 is KGHDR, CDR2 SFDVKD. Unmatched junction bases numbered 14, after V lost 3 bases and J lost 3 bases. The CDR3 nucleotides are TGTGCCACCAGTGATCCCTCGGTTGACGGGGGGTCAACAGATACGCAGTATTTT. It specifies CATSDPSVDGGSTDTQYF.

The V and J genes are TRBV28 and TRBJ1-3; 10 bases are a match to TRBD1. Germline trimming cut 5 bases from V and 0 bases from J; bases unmatched to any gene: 10. Germline loops: CDR1 MDHEN, CDR2 SYDVKM. The CDR3 contains 18 residues. The CDR3 reads CASSGTGTGDLSGNTIYF. The CDR3 DNA reads TGTGCCAGCAGTGGCACCGGGACAGGGGACCTCTCTGGAAACACCATATATTTT.

The J gene is TRBJ2-1, the V gene TRBV24-1; 8 nucleotides match TRBD2. The CDR3 has 14 residues. V gave up 5 bases and J gave up 3 bases; unmatched junction bases: 2. Germline assignment: CDR1 KGHDR and CDR2 SFDVKD. The CDR3 region has the DNA TGTGCCACCAGTGTGGGGACTAGCTACAATGAGCAGTTCTTC. Translated: CATSVGTSYNEQFF.

The chain employs TRBV12-5 and TRBJ1-4; D is unresolved. Germline V gives CDR1 LGHNT, CDR2 FRNRAP. The CDR3 loop spans 13 amino acids. Deletions cut 3 bases from V and 5 bases from J, with 7 bases between. CDR3: CASGFESNEKLFF. The CDR3 DNA is TGTGCTAGTGGTTTTGAGAGCAATGAAAAACTGTTTTTT.

The chain is built from TRBV11-3 and TRBJ1-2; TRBD1 is a possible D gene (5 bases). From germline, CDR1 is SGHNT and CDR2 YENEEA. V lost 4 bases and J 4 bases, leaving 16 bases between the germline ends. CDR3 length equals 15 residues. The CDR3 bases are TGTGCCAGCAGCTCGTCGGGCGGGGCTTCCTATGGCTACACCTTC. Translating gives CASSSSGGASYGYTF.

This chain connects TRBV19 to TRBJ1-5, with a tentative D call TRBD1 (5 bases). This CDR3 is built from 14 residues. Germline assignment: CDR1 LNHDA and CDR2 SQIVND (reference sequence). In DNA form, the CDR3 reads TGTGCAGTCCGGGGGGACTATAGCAATCAGCCCCAGCATTTT. Translated, it gives CAVRGDYSNQPQHF.

The V and J genes are TRBV5-5 and TRBJ1-2; no firm D call. The germline V and J ends were trimmed by 4 bases and 6 bases, with 13 bases remaining between them. Per germline, CDR1 SGHKS and CDR2 YYEKEE (reference sequence). This CDR3 contains 13 residues. The CDR3 region is CASSLWAGDGYTF. The DNA of the CDR3 is TGTGCCAGCAGCCTGTGGGCGGGAGATGGCTACACCTTC. Full variable domain (outside the CDR3, taken from reference TRBV5-5 and TRBJ1-2): DAGVTQSPTHLIKTRGQQVTLRCSPISGHKSVSWYQQVLGQGPQFIFQYYEKEERGRGNFPDRFSARQFPNYSSELNVNALLLGDSALYLCASSLWAGDGYTFGSGTRLTVV.

The rearrangement uses TRBV20-1 and TRBJ2-3; TRBD2 aligns across 9 bases. The CDR3 extends over 15 amino acids. Germline values: CDR1 DFQATT, CDR2 SNEGSKA (reference sequence). V lost 3 bases, J lost 6 bases, and 10 bases stayed unmatched. For the CDR3, the DNA is TGCAGTGCTAGTTCGAGCGGGAGGCGTCTGGATACGCAGTATTTT. It encodes CSASSSGRRLDTQYF.

V and J are TRBV10-2 and TRBJ2-7, with 7 nucleotides matching TRBD1. V dropped 7 bases and J dropped 5; count of bases not matched to a gene: 5. This CDR3 is built from 12 residues. Per germline, CDR1 WSHSY and CDR2 SAAADI. The CDR3, as DNA: TGCGCCAGCAATCGGCAGGGGGACGAGCAGTACTTC. Translated, it gives CASNRQGDEQYF.

The genes are TRBV3-1 (or the pseudogene TRBV3-2) and TRBJ2-1, with 7 bases identical to TRBD1. Germline V CDR1 and CDR2: LGHDT, YNNKEL (reference sequence). CDR3 size: 12 residues. Trimming at V came to 0 bases and at J to 12 bases, leaving 2 bases not matched to a gene. The CDR3 loop reads CASSQEWTGQFF. The CDR3 nucleotides read TGTGCCAGCAGCCAAGAGTGGACAGGGCAGTTCTTC.

The V and J genes are TRBV21-1 and TRBJ2-3; the table's D gene call, TRBD2, was not cross checked with the DNA. TRBV21-1 represents a pseudogene. The length of the CDR3 is 18 residues. CDR3 sequence reads: CASSHRGTGLAGTDTQYF. The CDR3 nucleotides read TGTGCCAGCAGCCACAGGGGGACCGGACTAGCGGGCACAGATACGCAGTATTTT.